Included here is one T cell receptor beta chain sequence, with context. Time point here: new active TB diagnosis, blood taken before or within 7 days of starting treatment. Tuberculosis was confirmed by positive sputum smear and/or M. tuberculosis culture. The V end lost 0 bases, the J end lost 3 bases, and 12 bases lay between the germline ends. This CDR3 region has 15 residues. Per germline, CDR1 SGHNT and CDR2 YENEEA. Data came from immunoSEQ multiplex PCR; TCRdb stores just in-frame clones and leaves some out. The repertoire holds 30,000 to 40,000 clones, with roughly 95% as singletons. This entry is derived from a study of T cells in tuberculosis. Background on the study: PBMC were archived before or within 7 days of starting treatment.

The rearrangement joins TRBV11-3 to TRBJ2-7, with TRBD1 as a possible D gene (6 bases). The receptor was derived from an adult with tuberculosis. Sample: PBMCs, taken at tuberculosis diagnosis. The CDR3 DNA sequence: TGTGCCAGCAGCTTAGAGGGACACCTAGACTACGAGCAGTACTTC. Translated, it gives CASSLEGHLDYEQYF.